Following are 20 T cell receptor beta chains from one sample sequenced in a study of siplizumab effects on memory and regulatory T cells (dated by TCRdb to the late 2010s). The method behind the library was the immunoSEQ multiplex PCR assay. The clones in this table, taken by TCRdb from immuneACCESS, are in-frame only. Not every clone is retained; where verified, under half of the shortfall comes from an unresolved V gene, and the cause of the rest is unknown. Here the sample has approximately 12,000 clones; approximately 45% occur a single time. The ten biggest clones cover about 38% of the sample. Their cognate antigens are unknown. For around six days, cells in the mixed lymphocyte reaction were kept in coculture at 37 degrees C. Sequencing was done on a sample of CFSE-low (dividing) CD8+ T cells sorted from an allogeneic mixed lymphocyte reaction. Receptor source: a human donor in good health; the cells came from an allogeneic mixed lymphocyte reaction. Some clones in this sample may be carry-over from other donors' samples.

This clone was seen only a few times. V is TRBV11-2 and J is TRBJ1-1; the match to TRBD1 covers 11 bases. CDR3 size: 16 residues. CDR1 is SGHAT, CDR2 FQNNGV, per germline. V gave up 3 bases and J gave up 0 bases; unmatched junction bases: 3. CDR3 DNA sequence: TGTGCCAGCAGCTTCGGACAGGGGGCTATGAACACTGAAGCTTTCTTT. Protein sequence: CASSFGQGAMNTEAFF.

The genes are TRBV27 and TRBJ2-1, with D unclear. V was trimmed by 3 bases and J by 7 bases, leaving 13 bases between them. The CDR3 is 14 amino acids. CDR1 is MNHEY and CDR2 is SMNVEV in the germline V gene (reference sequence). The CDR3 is CASSLNIPRNEQFF. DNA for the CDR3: TGTGCCAGCAGTTTGAATATCCCCCGAAATGAGCAGTTCTTC.

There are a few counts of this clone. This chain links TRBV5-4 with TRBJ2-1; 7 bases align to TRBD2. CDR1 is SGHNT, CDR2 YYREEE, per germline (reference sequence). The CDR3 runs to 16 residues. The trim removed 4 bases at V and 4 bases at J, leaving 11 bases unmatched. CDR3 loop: CASSHGGGVTYNEQFF. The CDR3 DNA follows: TGTGCCAGCAGCCATGGCGGGGGAGTAACGTACAATGAGCAGTTCTTC.

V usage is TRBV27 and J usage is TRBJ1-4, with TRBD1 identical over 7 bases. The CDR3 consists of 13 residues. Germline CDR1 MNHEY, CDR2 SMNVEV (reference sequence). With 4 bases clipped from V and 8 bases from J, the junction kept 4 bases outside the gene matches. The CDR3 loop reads CASSSPGQEKLFF. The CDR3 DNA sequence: TGTGCCAGCAGTTCCCCGGGACAGGAAAAACTGTTTTTT.

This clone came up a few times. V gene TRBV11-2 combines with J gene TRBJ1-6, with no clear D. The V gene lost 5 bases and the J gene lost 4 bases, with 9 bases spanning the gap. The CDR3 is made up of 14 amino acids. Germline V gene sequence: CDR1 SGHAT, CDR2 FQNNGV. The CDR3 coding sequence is TGTGCCAGCAGCACGGGAGTTTATAATTCACCCCTCCACTTT. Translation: CASSTGVYNSPLHF.

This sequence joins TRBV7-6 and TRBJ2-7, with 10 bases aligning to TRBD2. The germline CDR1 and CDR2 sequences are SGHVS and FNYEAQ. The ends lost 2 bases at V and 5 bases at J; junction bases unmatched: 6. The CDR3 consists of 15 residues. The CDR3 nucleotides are TGTGCCAGCAGCTTACTCCCTAGCGGGGGCGACGAGCAGTACTTC. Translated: CASSLLPSGGDEQYF.

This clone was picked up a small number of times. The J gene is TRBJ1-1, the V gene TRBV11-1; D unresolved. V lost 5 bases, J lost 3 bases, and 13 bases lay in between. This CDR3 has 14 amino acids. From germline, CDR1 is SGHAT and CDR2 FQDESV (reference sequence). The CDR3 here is CASSPRRLDTEAFF. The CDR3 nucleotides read TGTGCCAGCAGCCCCCGCCGGTTGGACACTGAAGCTTTCTTT.

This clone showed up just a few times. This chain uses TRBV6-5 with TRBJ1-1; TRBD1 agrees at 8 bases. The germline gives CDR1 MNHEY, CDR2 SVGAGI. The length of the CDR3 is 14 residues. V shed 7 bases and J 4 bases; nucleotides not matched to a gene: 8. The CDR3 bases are TGTGCCAGCAATTTCCAGGGGGCTGGCACTGAAGCTTTCTTT. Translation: CASNFQGAGTEAFF.

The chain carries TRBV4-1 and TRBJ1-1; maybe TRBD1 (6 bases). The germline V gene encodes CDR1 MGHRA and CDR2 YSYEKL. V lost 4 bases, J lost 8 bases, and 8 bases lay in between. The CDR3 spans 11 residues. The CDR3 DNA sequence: TGCGCCAGCAGCCGAGGGGGAGAAGCTTTCTTT. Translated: CASSRGGEAFF.

The CDR3 bases are TGTGCCAGCCGGTGGGAAGGTTCAATGAACACTGAAGCTTTCTTT. Residues: CASRWEGSMNTEAFF. This rearrangement joins TRBV2 to TRBJ1-1; D is unclear. CDR1 and CDR2 from the germline V gene are SNHLY and FYNNEI. The CDR3 loop spans 15 amino acids. The V end was cut by 8 bases, the J end by 0 bases, with 16 bases between.

CDR3 region: CASTMGGFPGELFF. As DNA, the CDR3 is TGTGCCAGCACCATGGGGGGTTTTCCCGGGGAGCTGTTTTTT. The V and J genes are TRBV6-5 and TRBJ2-2; tentative D call: TRBD2 (6 bases). The V end lost 7 bases, the J end lost 6 bases, and 15 bases lay between the germline ends. There are 14 residues in the CDR3. Germline CDR1 and CDR2: MNHEY and SVGAGI.

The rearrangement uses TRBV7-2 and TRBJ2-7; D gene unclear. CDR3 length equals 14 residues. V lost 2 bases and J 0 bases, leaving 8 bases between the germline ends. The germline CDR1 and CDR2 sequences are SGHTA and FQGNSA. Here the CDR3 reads CASSLLTYSYEQYF. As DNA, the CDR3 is TGTGCCAGCAGCTTACTGACTTACTCCTACGAGCAGTACTTC.

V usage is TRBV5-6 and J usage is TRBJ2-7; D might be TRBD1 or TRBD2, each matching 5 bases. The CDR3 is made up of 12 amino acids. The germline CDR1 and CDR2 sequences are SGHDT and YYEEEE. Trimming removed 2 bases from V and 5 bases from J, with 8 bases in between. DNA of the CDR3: TGTGCCAGCAGCTTAGGGGAGAACGAGCAGTACTTC. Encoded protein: CASSLGENEQYF.

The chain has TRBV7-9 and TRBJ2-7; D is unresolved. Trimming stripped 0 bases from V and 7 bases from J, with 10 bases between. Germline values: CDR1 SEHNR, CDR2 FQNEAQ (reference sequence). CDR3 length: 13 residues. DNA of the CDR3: TGTGCCAGCAGCTTAGCGCTGGGTGAAGAGCAGTACTTC. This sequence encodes CASSLALGEEQYF.

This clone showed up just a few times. The CDR3: CASSYPNYEQYF. The CDR3 DNA reads as TGTGCCAGCAGTTACCCTAATTACGAGCAGTACTTC. The J gene is TRBJ2-7, the V gene TRBV6-6; D remains ambiguous. CDR1 is MNHNY and CDR2 is SVGAGI in the germline V gene (reference sequence). Between the trimmed V and J ends, which lost 2 bases and 4 bases, there was a span of 6 bases. The CDR3 sequence is 12 residues long.

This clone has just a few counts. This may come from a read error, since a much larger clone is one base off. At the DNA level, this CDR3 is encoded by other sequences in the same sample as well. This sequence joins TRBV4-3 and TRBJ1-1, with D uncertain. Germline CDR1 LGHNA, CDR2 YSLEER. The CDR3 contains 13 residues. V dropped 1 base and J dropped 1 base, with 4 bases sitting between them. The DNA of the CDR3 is TGCGCCAGCAGCCAAGGGTGGAACACTGAAGCTTTCTTT. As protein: CASSQGWNTEAFF.

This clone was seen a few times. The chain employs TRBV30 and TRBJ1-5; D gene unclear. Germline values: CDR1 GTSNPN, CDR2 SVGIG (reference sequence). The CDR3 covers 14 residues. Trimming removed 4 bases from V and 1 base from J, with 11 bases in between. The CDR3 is CAWNADVSNQPQHF. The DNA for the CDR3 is TGTGCCTGGAACGCGGATGTGAGCAATCAGCCCCAGCATTTT.

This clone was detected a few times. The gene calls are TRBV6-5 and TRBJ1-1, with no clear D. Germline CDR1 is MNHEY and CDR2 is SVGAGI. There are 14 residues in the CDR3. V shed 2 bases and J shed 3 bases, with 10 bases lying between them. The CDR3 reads CASSYKEVYTEAFF. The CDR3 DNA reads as TGTGCCAGCAGTTACAAAGAGGTTTACACTGAAGCTTTCTTT.

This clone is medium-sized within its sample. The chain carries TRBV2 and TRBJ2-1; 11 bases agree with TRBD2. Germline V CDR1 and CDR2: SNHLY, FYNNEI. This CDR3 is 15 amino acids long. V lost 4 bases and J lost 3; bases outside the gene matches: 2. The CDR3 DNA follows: TGTGCCAGCAGTGGACTAGCGGGATTCTACAATGAGCAGTTCTTC. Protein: CASSGLAGFYNEQFF.

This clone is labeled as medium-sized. CDR3 in amino acids: CASSFGQHYEQYF. The CDR3 DNA follows: TGTGCCAGCAGTTTCGGACAACACTACGAGCAGTACTTC. The V and J genes are TRBV27 and TRBJ2-7; D might be TRBD1 (5 bases). Germline CDR1 reads MNHEY; CDR2 reads SMNVEV (reference sequence). The length of the CDR3 is 13 residues. The V end lost 3 bases, the J end lost 3 bases, and 9 bases lay between the germline ends.